The 12 T cell receptor beta chains in this list originate from one sample, sequenced in a study of cytomegalovirus exposure and HLA in healthy donors. The study ran its PCR with 60 Vbeta and 13 Jbeta primers. Clones were sequenced by immunoSEQ multiplex PCR, and TCRdb holds only the in-frame ones, with some missing. This table has 160,000 or so clones, around 80% appearing once. The sample was PBMCs. All receptors derive from a male donor in good health and CMV-seropositive.

V usage is TRBV7-8 and J usage is TRBJ1-4; possible D gene TRBD1, 5 bases. The V and J ends lost 3 bases and 5 bases respectively, with 16 bases between them. Germline-derived CDR1 and CDR2 are SGHVS and FQNEAQ. This CDR3 has 16 residues. CDR3 DNA sequence: TGTGCCAGCAGCTTGTCTTCAGGGATTGGAAATGAAAAACTGTTTTTT. Its translation: CASSLSSGIGNEKLFF.

The sample holds one count of this clone. The rearrangement uses TRBV7-3 and TRBJ2-1; 8 bases agree with TRBD2. Germline CDR1 is SGHTA and CDR2 is FQGTGA. There are 23 residues in the CDR3. The V and J ends lost 1 base and 1 base, in that order; junction bases with no gene match: 24. The DNA for the CDR3 is TGTGCCAGCAGCTTAAAGCCGGGGAGCCGAGCGGGAGCGGGACCTTTATCCTACAATGAGCAGTTCTTC. The encoded protein is CASSLKPGSRAGAGPLSYNEQFF.

V and J are TRBV30 and TRBJ2-4; 14 bases agree with TRBD2. The CDR3 sequence is 15 residues long. Germline CDR1 and CDR2: GTSNPN and SVGIG (reference sequence). V lost 2 bases to trimming and J lost 12 bases; unmatched junction nucleotides: 9. The CDR3 is CAWSRLAGGPSSQYF. Written as DNA, the CDR3 is TGTGCCTGGAGTCGACTAGCGGGAGGGCCAAGCAGTCAGTACTTC.

The rearrangement uses TRBV5-1 and TRBJ2-7, with D unclear. Germline V lookup: CDR1 SGHRS, CDR2 YFSETQ. Trimming pared 7 bases from V and 3 bases from J, leaving 20 bases between. This CDR3 has 15 amino acids. CDR3 in DNA: TGCGCCAGCTTTACTGGCGACGGGTACGACTACGAGCAGTACTTC. Encoded protein: CASFTGDGYDYEQYF.

This clone was detected once. J is TRBJ1-6 and V is TRBV6-5, with D maybe TRBD1 (6 bases). The CDR3 consists of 14 residues. Germline V CDR1 and CDR2: MNHEY, SVGAGI. Trimming took off 0 bases at V and 11 bases at J, with 11 bases between the two ends. The chain's CDR3 is CASSYSTDRAPLHF. The DNA for the CDR3 is TGTGCCAGCAGTTACTCGACGGACAGAGCACCCCTCCACTTT.

This rearrangement joins TRBV4-3 to TRBJ1-1, with D perhaps matching TRBD1 (5 bases). Between the trimmed V and J ends, which lost 1 base and 9 bases, there was a span of 12 bases. The CDR3 covers 13 residues. Germline lookup yields CDR1 LGHNA and CDR2 YSLEER. The CDR3 DNA follows: TGCGCCAGCAGCCAAGGGCAGGGAAATAAAGCTTTCTTT. Translating gives CASSQGQGNKAFF.

This chain links TRBV2 with TRBJ2-2; a possible D gene is TRBD1 (6 bases). The CDR3 spans 14 residues. Trimming pared 5 bases from V and 4 bases from J, leaving 11 bases between. Germline values: CDR1 SNHLY, CDR2 FYNNEI. As DNA, the CDR3 is TGTGCCAGCAGTATACAGGGTTCCACCGGGGAGCTGTTTTTT. It encodes CASSIQGSTGELFF.

V and J are TRBV5-1 and TRBJ2-1; 9 bases fit TRBD2. Looked up from germline, CDR1 is SGHRS and CDR2 is YFSETQ. This CDR3 has 15 residues. The V segment lost 0 bases and the J segment 7 bases; nucleotides outside the gene matches: 5. CDR3 nucleotide sequence: TGCGCCAGCAGCTTGGTGGCTAGCGGGACGAATGAGCAGTTCTTC. It translates to CASSLVASGTNEQFF.

The rearrangement joins TRBV6-5 to TRBJ2-1; D is undetermined. Between the trimmed V and J ends, which lost 4 bases and 0 bases, there was a span of 10 bases. There are 15 residues in the CDR3. The germline V gene has CDR1 MNHEY and CDR2 SVGAGI. The CDR3: CASSSDSSSYNEQFF. As DNA, the CDR3 is TGTGCCAGCAGTTCCGACTCGAGCTCCTACAATGAGCAGTTCTTC.

This chain joins TRBV6-5 and TRBJ2-3; 9 bases map to TRBD2. V lost 6 bases and J lost 3; bases outside the gene matches: 7. Germline V CDR1 and CDR2: MNHEY, SVGAGI. There are 15 residues in the CDR3. CDR3 amino acids: CASSLLAGITDTQYF. CDR3 sequence (DNA): TGTGCCAGCAGCCTACTAGCGGGTATTACAGATACGCAGTATTTT.

This clone was seen more than once but under ten times. This chain links TRBV5-1 with TRBJ2-1, with 7 bases identical to TRBD2. Germline CDR1 and CDR2: SGHRS and YFSETQ. J was trimmed by 10 bases and V by 5 bases; bases with no gene match: 9. The CDR3 is made up of 13 amino acids. The CDR3 loop reads CASSPRLAEEQFF. DNA of the CDR3: TGCGCCAGCAGTCCTCGACTAGCAGAGGAGCAGTTCTTC.

The chain recombines TRBV11-2 with TRBJ1-2; 8 positions agree with TRBD1. After removal of 5 bases from V and 4 bases from J, the junction contained 6 bases not matched to a gene. CDR1 is SGHAT, CDR2 FQNNGV, per germline. CDR3 length equals 14 residues. This CDR3 is CASSMFQGAYGYTF. The DNA of the CDR3 is TGTGCCAGCAGCATGTTTCAGGGGGCCTATGGCTACACCTTC.